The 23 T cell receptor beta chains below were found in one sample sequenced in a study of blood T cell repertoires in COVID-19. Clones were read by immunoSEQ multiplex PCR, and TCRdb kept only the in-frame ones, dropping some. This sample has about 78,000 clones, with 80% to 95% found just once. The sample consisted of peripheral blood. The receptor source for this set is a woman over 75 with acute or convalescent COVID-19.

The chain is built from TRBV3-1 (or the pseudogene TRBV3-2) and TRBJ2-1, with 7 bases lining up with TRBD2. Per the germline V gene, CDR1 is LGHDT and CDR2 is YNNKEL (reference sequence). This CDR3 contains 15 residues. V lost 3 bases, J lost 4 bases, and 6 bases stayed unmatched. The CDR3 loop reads CASSHGGSGYNEQFF. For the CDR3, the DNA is TGTGCCAGCAGCCATGGGGGTAGCGGGTACAATGAGCAGTTCTTC.

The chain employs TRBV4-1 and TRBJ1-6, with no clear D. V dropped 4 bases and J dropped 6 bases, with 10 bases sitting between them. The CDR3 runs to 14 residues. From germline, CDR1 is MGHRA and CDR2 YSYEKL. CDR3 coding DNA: TGCGCCAGCAGCCGAGGGTTTGCTAATTCACCCCTCCACTTT. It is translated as CASSRGFANSPLHF.

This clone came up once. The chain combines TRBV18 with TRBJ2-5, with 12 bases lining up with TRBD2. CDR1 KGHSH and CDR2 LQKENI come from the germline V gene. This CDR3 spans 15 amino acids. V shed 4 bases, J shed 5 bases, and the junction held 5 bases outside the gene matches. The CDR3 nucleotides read TGTGCCAGCTCACAGGGACTAGCGGGTCGGGAGACCCAGTACTTC. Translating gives CASSQGLAGRETQYF. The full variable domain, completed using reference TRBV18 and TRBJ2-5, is NAGVMQNPRHLVRRRGQEARLRCSPMKGHSHVYWYRQLPEEGLKFMVYLQKENIIDESGMPKERFSAEFPKEGPSILRIQQVVRGDSAAYFCASSQGLAGRETQYFGPGTRLLVL.

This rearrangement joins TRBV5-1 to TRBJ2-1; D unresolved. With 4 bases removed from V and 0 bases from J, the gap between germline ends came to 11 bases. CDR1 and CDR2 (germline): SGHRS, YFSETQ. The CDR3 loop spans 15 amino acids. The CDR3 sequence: CASSPGGVSYNEQFF. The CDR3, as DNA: TGCGCCAGCAGCCCTGGCGGTGTCTCCTACAATGAGCAGTTCTTC.

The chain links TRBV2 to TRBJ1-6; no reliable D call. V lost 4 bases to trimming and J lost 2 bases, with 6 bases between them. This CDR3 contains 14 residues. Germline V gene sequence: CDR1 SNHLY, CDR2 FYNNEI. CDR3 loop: CASSAGAYNSPLHF. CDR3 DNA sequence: TGTGCCAGCAGTGCGGGTGCCTATAATTCACCCCTCCACTTT.

CDR3 loop: CASSRLADNEQFF. CDR3 nucleotide sequence: TGTGCCAGCTCACGACTAGCAGACAATGAGCAGTTCTTC. The chain combines TRBV18 with TRBJ2-1; the match to TRBD2 covers 7 bases. The CDR3 length is 13 residues. Germline CDR1 reads KGHSH; CDR2 reads LQKENI. The ends lost 4 bases at V and 5 bases at J; junction bases unmatched: 2. The full variable domain, completed using reference TRBV18 and TRBJ2-1, is NAGVMQNPRHLVRRRGQEARLRCSPMKGHSHVYWYRQLPEEGLKFMVYLQKENIIDESGMPKERFSAEFPKEGPSILRIQQVVRGDSAAYFCASSRLADNEQFFGPGTRLTVL.

CDR3 coding DNA: TGTGCCAGCAGTGCAAAACACGGAAACACCATATATTTT. Encoded protein: CASSAKHGNTIYF. This chain uses TRBV12-3 or TRBV12-4 with TRBJ1-3; D uncertain. The CDR3 length is 13 residues. The V end lost 5 bases, the J end lost 4 bases, and 9 bases lay between the germline ends.

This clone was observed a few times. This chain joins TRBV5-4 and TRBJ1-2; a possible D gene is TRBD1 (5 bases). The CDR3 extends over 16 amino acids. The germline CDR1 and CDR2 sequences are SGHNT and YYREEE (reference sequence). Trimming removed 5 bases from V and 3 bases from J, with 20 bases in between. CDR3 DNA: TGTGCCAGCAGACGAGGTGGTGGCAGGGAAGACTATGGCTACACCTTC. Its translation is CASRRGGGREDYGYTF.

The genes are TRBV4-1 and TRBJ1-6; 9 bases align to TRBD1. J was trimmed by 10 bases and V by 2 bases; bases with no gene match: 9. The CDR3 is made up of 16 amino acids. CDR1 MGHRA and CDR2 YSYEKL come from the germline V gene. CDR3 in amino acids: CASSQTPQGAFSPLHF. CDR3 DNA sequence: TGCGCCAGCAGCCAAACCCCACAGGGGGCGTTCTCACCCCTCCACTTT.

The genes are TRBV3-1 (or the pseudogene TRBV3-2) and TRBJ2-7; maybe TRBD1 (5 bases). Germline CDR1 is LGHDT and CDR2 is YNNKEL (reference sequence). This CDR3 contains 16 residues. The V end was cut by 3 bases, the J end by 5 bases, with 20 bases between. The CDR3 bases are TGTGCCAGCAGCCATGGGGCAAGCGCCGTCTTGGACGAGCAGTACTTC. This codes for CASSHGASAVLDEQYF.

The CDR3 DNA is TGTGCCAGTAATACAGGGTGGTCCGGAACTGAAGCTTTCTTT. This gives the protein CASNTGWSGTEAFF. This sequence joins TRBV19 and TRBJ1-1; D perhaps matches TRBD1 (6 bases). The V end was cut by 7 bases, the J end by 5 bases, with 17 bases between. The CDR3 length is 14 residues. The germline V gene has CDR1 LNHDA and CDR2 SQIVND (reference sequence).

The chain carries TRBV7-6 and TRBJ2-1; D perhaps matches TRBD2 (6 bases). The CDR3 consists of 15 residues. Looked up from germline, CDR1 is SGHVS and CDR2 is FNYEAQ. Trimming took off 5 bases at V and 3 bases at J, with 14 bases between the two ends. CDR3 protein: CASSPSLGGYNEQFF. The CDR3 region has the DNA TGTGCCAGCAGCCCCTCCTTGGGGGGCTACAATGAGCAGTTCTTC.

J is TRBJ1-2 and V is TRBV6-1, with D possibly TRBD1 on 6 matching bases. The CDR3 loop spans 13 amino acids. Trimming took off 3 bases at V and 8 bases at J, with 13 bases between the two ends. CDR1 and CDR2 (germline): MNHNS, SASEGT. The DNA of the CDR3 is TGTGCCAGCAGTGAGGACAGCCTACGAGGCTACACCTTC. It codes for CASSEDSLRGYTF.

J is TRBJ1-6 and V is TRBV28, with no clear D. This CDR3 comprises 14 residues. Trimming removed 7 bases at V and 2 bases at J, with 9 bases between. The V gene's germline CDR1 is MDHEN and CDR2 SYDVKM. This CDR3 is CASKYSTYNSPLHF. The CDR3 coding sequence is TGTGCCAGCAAGTACAGTACCTATAATTCACCCCTCCACTTT.

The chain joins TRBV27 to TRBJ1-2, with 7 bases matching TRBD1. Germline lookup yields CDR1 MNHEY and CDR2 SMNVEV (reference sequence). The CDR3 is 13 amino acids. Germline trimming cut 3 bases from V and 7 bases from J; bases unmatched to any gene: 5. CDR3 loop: CASSFRGRSGYTF. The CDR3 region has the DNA TGTGCCAGCAGTTTTAGGGGGCGGAGTGGCTACACCTTC.

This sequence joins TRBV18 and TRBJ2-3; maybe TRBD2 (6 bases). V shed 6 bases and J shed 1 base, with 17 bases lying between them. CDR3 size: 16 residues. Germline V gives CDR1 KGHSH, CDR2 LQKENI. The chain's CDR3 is CASSGRLGGGTDTQYF. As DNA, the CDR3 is TGTGCCAGCTCGGGACGACTAGGCGGGGGCACAGATACGCAGTATTTT.

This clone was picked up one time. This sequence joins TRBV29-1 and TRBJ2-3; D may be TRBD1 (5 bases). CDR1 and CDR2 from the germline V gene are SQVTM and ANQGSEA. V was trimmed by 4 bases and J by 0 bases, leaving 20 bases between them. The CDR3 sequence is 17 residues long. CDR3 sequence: CSVGGQGIRTSTDTQYF. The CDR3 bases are TGCAGCGTTGGTGGTCAGGGTATCAGGACAAGCACAGATACGCAGTATTTT.

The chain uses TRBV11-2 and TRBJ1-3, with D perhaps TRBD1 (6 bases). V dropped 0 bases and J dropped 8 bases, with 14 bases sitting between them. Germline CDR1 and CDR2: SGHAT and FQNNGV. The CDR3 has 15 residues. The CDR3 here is CASSLDLGGRDTIYF. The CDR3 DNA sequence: TGTGCCAGCAGCTTAGATCTCGGGGGGCGCGACACCATATATTTT.

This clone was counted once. The CDR3 region has the DNA TGTGCCAGCAGCCGGACAGGGGGCGGGCAGCCCCAGCATTTT. This codes for CASSRTGGGQPQHF. The chain combines TRBV9 with TRBJ1-5, with 11 positions matching TRBD1. CDR3 size: 14 residues. Trimming took 4 bases from V and 7 from J; bases not matched to a gene: 4. The V gene's germline CDR1 is SGDLS and CDR2 YYNGEE.

This CDR3 is CASSVGLSGSYEQYF. As DNA, the CDR3 is TGTGCCAGCAGCGTAGGGCTTAGCGGCTCCTACGAGCAGTACTTC. The chain has TRBV9 and TRBJ2-7, with D perhaps matching TRBD2 (6 bases). CDR3 size: 15 residues. The germline V gene has CDR1 SGDLS and CDR2 YYNGEE. The V gene lost 0 bases and the J gene lost 0 bases, with 10 bases spanning the gap. Variable domain in full (rest from reference TRBV9 and TRBJ2-7): DSGVTQTPKHLITATGQRVTLRCSPRSGDLSVYWYQQSLDQGLQFLIQYYNGEERAKGNILERFSAQQFPDLHSELNLSSLELGDSALYFCASSVGLSGSYEQYFGPGTRLTVT.

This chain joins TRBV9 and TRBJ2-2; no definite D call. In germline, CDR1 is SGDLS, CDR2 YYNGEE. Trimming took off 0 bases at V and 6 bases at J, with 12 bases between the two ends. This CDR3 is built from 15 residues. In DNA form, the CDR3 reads TGTGCCAGCAGCGTAGCGGGTGTGGAATCCGGGGAGCTGTTTTTT. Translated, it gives CASSVAGVESGELFF.

CDR3 protein: CASSLVVGVANQPQHF. CDR3 DNA: TGTGCCAGCAGCTTGGTGGTAGGGGTTGCAAATCAGCCCCAGCATTTT. J is TRBJ1-5 and V is TRBV5-8; tentatively, D is TRBD1 (5 bases). V was shortened by 0 bases and J by 4 bases, with 14 bases between the two germline ends. CDR3 length: 16 amino acids. Germline CDR1 and CDR2: SGHTS and YDEGEE.

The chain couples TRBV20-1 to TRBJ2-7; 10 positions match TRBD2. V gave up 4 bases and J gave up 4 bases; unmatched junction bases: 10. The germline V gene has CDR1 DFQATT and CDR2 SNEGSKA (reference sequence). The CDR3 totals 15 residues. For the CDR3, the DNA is TGCAGTGCTAATGATCCGCTAGCGGGAGTATACGAGCAGTACTTC. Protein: CSANDPLAGVYEQYF.